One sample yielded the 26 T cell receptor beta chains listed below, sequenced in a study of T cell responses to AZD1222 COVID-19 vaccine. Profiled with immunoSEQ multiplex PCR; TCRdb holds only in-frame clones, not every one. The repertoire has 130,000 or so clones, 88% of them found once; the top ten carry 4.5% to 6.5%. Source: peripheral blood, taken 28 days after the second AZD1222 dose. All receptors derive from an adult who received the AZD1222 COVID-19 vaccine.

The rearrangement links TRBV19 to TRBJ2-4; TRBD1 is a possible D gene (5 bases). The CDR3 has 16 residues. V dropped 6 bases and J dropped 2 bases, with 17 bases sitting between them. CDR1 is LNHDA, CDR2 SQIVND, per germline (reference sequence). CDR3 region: CASSMGYPGSKNIQYF. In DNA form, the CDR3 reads TGTGCCAGTAGCATGGGATACCCAGGGTCCAAAAACATTCAGTACTTC. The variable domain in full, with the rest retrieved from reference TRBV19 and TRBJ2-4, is DGGITQSPKYLFRKEGQNVTLSCEQNLNHDAMYWYRQDPGQGLRLIYYSQIVNDFQKGDIAEGYSVSREKKESFPLTVTSAQKNPTAFYLCASSMGYPGSKNIQYFGAGTRLSVL.

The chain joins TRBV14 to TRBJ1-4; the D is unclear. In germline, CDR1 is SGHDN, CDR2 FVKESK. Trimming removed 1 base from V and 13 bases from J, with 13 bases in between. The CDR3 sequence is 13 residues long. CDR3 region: CASSQGERRRLFF. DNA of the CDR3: TGTGCCAGCAGCCAAGGGGAAAGGAGGAGACTGTTTTTT.

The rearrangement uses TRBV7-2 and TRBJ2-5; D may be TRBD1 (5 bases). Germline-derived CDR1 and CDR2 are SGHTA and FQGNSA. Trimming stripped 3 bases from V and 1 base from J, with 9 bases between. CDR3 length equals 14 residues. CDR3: CASSFGQLQETQYF. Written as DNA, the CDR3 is TGTGCCAGCAGCTTTGGACAACTCCAAGAGACCCAGTACTTC.

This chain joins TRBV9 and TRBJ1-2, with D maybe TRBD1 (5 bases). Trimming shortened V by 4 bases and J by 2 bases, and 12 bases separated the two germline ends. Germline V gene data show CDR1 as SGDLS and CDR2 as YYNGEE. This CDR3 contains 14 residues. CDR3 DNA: TGTGCCAGCAGCCTTAGGGGAGCCAACTATGGCTACACCTTC. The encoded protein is CASSLRGANYGYTF. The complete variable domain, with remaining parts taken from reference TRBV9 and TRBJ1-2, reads DSGVTQTPKHLITATGQRVTLRCSPRSGDLSVYWYQQSLDQGLQFLIQYYNGEERAKGNILERFSAQQFPDLHSELNLSSLELGDSALYFCASSLRGANYGYTFGSGTRLTVV.

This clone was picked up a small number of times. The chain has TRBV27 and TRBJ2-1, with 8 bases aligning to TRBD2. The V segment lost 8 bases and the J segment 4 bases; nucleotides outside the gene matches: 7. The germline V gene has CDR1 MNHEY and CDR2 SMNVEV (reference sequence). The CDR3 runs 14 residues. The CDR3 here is CASSSSGIYNEQFF. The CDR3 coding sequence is TGTGCCAGCTCGAGTAGCGGGATTTACAATGAGCAGTTCTTC.

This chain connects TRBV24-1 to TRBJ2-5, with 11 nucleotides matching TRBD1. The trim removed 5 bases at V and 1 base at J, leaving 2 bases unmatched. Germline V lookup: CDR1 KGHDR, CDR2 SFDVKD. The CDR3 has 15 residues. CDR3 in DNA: TGTGCCACCAGTGCGGGGACAGGGGGCCAAGAGACCCAGTACTTC. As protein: CATSAGTGGQETQYF.

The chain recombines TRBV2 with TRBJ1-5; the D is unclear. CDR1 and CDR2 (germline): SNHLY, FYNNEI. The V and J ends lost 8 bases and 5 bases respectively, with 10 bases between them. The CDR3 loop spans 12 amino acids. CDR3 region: CASSLTDQPQHF. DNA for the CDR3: TGTGCCAGCTCCCTCACCGATCAGCCCCAGCATTTT.

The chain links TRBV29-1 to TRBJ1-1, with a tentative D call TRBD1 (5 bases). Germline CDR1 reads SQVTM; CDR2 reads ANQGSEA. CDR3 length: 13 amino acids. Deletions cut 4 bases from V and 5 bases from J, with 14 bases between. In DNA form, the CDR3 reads TGCAGCGTTGCTCAGGGTCTGAGTACTGAAGCTTTCTTT. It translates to CSVAQGLSTEAFF.

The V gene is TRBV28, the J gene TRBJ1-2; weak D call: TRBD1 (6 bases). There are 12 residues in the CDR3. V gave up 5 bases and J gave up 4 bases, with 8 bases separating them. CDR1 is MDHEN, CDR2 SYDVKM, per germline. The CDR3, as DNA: TGTGCCAGCAGTGGACAGTTCTATGGCTACACCTTC. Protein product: CASSGQFYGYTF.

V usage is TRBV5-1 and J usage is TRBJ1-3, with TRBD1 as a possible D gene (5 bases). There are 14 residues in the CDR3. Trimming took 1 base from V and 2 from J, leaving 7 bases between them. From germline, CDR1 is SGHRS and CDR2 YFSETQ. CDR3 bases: TGCGCCAGCAGCTTGCAGGGCACTGGAAACACCATATATTTT. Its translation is CASSLQGTGNTIYF.

The CDR3 here is CASSEGVLAGINIQYF. The CDR3 DNA sequence: TGTGCCAGCAGTGAAGGGGTCCTAGCGGGAATAAACATTCAGTACTTC. J is TRBJ2-4 and V is TRBV6-1; 9 bases agree with TRBD2. This CDR3 is 16 amino acids long. Germline values: CDR1 MNHNS, CDR2 SASEGT. Unmatched junction bases numbered 7, after V lost 1 base and J lost 6 bases.

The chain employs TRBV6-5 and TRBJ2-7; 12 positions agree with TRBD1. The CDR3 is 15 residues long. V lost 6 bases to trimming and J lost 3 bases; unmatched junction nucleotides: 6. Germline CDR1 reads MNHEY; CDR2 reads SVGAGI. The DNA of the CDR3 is TGTGCCAGCAGAACCGGGACAGGGGGCTACTACGAGCAGTACTTC. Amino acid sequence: CASRTGTGGYYEQYF.

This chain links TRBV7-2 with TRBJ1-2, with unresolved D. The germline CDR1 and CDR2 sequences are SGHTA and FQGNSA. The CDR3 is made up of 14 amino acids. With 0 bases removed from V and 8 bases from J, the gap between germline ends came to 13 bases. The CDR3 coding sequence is TGTGCCAGCAGCTTAGCGACGGAGGGAGGCGGCTACACCTTC. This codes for CASSLATEGGGYTF.

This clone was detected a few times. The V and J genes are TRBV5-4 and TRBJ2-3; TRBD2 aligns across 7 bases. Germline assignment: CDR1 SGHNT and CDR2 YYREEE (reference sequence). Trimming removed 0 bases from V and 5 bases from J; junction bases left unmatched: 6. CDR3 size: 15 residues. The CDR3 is CASSLGLAGGDTQYF. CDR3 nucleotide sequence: TGTGCCAGCAGCTTGGGACTAGCCGGGGGAGATACGCAGTATTTT.

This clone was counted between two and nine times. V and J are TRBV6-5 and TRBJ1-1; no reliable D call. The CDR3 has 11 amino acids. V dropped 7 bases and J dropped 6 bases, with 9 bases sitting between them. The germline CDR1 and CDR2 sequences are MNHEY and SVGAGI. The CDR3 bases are TGTGCCAGCATCTTCGGTGCTGAAGCTTTCTTT. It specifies CASIFGAEAFF.

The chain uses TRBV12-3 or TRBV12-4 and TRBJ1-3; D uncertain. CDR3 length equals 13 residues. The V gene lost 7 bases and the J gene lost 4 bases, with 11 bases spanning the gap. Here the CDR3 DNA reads TGTGCCAGCACCGTATCGGGAGGAAACACCATATATTTT. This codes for CASTVSGGNTIYF.

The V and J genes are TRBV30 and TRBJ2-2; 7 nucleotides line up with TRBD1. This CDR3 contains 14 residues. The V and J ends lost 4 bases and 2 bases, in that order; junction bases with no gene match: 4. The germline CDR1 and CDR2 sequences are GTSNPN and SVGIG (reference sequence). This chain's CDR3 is CAWTTGVNTGELFF. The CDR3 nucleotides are TGTGCCTGGACCACAGGGGTTAACACCGGGGAGCTGTTTTTT.

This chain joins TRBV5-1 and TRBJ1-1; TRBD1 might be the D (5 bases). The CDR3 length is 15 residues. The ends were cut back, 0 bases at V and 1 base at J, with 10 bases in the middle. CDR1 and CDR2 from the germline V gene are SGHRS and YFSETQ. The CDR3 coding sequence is TGCGCCAGCAGCTTGGATGTAGGGGCGAACACTGAAGCTTTCTTT. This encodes CASSLDVGANTEAFF.

The CDR3 here is CAWSPGGRDTQYF. The CDR3 region has the DNA TGTGCCTGGAGTCCAGGGGGGAGAGATACGCAGTATTTT. The rearrangement uses TRBV30 and TRBJ2-3; tentative D call: TRBD1 (7 bases). The germline CDR1 and CDR2 sequences are GTSNPN and SVGIG (reference sequence). The V end lost 2 bases, the J end lost 5 bases, and 11 bases lay between the germline ends. The CDR3 sequence is 13 residues long.

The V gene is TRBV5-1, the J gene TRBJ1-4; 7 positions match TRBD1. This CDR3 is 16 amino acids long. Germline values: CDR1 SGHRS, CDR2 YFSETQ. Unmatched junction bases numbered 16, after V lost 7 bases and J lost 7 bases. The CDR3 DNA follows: TGCGCCAGCGGAGGAAGGGCAGGGGGAGATGTTGAAAAACTGTTTTTT. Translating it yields CASGGRAGGDVEKLFF.

The CDR3 DNA reads as TGTGCCAGCAGCAGCCTGGGAACTAATGAAAAACTGTTTTTT. Amino acid sequence: CASSSLGTNEKLFF. The genes are TRBV5-6 and TRBJ1-4; D not resolved. CDR3 length: 14 amino acids. The V gene lost 4 bases and the J gene lost 1 base, with 8 bases spanning the gap. Germline V CDR1 and CDR2: SGHDT, YYEEEE.

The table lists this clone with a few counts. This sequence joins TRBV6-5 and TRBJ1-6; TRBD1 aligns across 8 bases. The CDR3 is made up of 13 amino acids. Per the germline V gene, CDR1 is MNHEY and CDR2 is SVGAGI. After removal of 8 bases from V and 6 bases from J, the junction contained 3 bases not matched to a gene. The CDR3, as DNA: TGTGCCAGCCATGACAGGGGTAATTCACCCCTCCACTTT. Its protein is CASHDRGNSPLHF.

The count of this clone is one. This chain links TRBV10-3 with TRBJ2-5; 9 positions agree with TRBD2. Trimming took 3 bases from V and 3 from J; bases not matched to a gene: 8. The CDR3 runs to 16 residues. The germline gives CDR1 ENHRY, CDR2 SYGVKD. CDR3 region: CAISDGSSGTEETQYF. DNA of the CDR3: TGTGCCATCAGTGATGGGTCTAGCGGGACAGAAGAGACCCAGTACTTC.

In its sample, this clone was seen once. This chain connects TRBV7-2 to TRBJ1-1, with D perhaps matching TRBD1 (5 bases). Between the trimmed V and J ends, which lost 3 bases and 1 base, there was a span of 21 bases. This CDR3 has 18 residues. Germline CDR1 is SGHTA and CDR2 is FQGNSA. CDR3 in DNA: TGTGCCAGCAGCTTCCGAAACTCTGGGGGGGTGGCGAACACTGAAGCTTTCTTT. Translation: CASSFRNSGGVANTEAFF. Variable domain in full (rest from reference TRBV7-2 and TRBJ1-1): GAGVSQSPSNKVTEKGKDVELRCDPISGHTALYWYRQSLGQGLEFLIYFQGNSAPDKSGLPSDRFSAERTGGSVSTLTIQRTQQEDSAVYLCASSFRNSGGVANTEAFFGQGTRLTVV.

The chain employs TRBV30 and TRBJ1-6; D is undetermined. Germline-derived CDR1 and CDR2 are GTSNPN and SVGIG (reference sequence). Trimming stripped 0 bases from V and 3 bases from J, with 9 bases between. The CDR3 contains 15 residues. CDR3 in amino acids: CAWSVPANYNSPLHF. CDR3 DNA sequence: TGTGCCTGGAGTGTCCCCGCTAACTATAATTCACCCCTCCACTTT.

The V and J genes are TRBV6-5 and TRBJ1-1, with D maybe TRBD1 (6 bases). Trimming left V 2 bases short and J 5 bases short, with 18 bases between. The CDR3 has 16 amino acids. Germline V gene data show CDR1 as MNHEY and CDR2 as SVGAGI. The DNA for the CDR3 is TGTGCCAGCAGTTACAGGCCGGACAGACGGTTTACTGAAGCTTTCTTT. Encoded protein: CASSYRPDRRFTEAFF.